Listed below are T cell receptor beta chains from one sample, sequenced in a study of cytomegalovirus exposure and HLA in healthy donors. Generated by immunoSEQ multiplex PCR, the TCRdb table keeps only in-frame clones and is missing some. The sample data list 95,000 to 150,000 clones. Sequences were obtained from PBMCs. All receptors derive from a man aged 30 to 45 in good health and CMV-seronegative. CDR3s include the opening cysteine and the closing phenylalanine or tryptophan.

TRBV5-6 | CASSFEPGQGTEAFF
TRBV9 | CASLWTGLGEAFF
TRBV7-8 | CASSPEIIPQGAIWETQYF
TRBV4-1 | CASSHPRDRGADEQFF
TRBV19 | CASSIDPSGEQFF
TRBV28 | CASNAGGPPEAFF
TRBV19 | CASSKGQSAYNSPLHF
TRBV5-1 | CASSLGPGTPEAFF
TRBV29-1 | CSVGGASGTFTDTQYF
TRBV7-8 | CASSSLGANEQFF
TRBV5-1 | CASSPTGGIYYEQYF
TRBV4-1 | CASSQEKGGGNQPQHF
TRBV7-9 | CASSFGLAGGSRPNEQFF
TRBV10-3 | CALPTGEQFF
TRBV6-6 | CASSYSGMGEQFF
TRBV5-1 | CASSLTGLTDTQYF
TRBV18 | CASSPPSVFAKNIQYF
TRBV11-2 | CASTSEQGPNEKLFF
TRBV6-5 | CASSLTGGRTEAFF
TRBV6-4 | CASSPSPSTDTQYF
TRBV27 | CASSIHPDRVKAPLHF
TRBV4-3 | CASSQDRETVEAFF
TRBV7-9 | CASSFDAGAGGGYTF
TRBV29-1 | CSMRTSGRVNEQFF
TRBV9 | CASTFGSGSSDTQYF
TRBV27 | CASSTTHRVHGYTF